This is a list of T cell receptor beta chains from one sample in a study of blood T cell repertoires in COVID-19. Method: immunoSEQ multiplex PCR; TCRdb's copy keeps in-frame clones and lacks some. The sample holds around 120,000 clones; 88% are singletons and the top ten take 1.5%. The sample taken for sequencing was peripheral blood. These receptors were taken from a human donor in a cohort sampled during active COVID-19. Each CDR3 is given with its conserved first and last residue. A D gene is named only where the DNA matches it firmly.

j_call	d_call	v_call	cdr3_aa	cdr3_nt
TRBJ1-1	.	TRBV5-6	CASSLGYLWNTEAFF	TGTGCCAGCAGCTTGGGCTACCTTTGGAACACTGAAGCTTTCTTT
TRBJ2-3	.	TRBV3-1/TRBV3-2	CASSKAPLTDTQYF	TGTGCCAGCAGCAAAGCCCCTTTGACAGATACGCAGTATTTT
TRBJ2-7	.	TRBV27	CASRIQGKHYEQYF	TGTGCCAGCCGGATCCAGGGGAAGCACTACGAGCAGTACTTC
TRBJ1-2	.	TRBV6-5	CASRSQGPSGYTF	TGTGCCAGCAGATCGCAGGGCCCTTCTGGCTACACCTTC
TRBJ1-1	TRBD1	TRBV5-1	CASSLRDRPTEAFF	TGCGCCAGCAGCTTACGGGACAGGCCCACTGAAGCTTTCTTT
TRBJ2-7	TRBD1	TRBV6-2/TRBV6-3	CASSSTGVVSYEQYF	TGTGCCAGCAGTTCAACAGGGGTAGTATCCTACGAGCAGTACTTC
TRBJ1-2	.	TRBV27	CASSSNLGAVGYTF	TGTGCCAGCAGTTCCAATTTGGGAGCTGTGGGCTACACCTTC
TRBJ2-5	.	TRBV3-1/TRBV3-2	CASSPRQQGGETQYF	TGTGCCAGCAGCCCCCGACAACAGGGAGGGGAGACCCAGTACTTC
TRBJ2-5	.	TRBV19	CASSTDWRQETQYF	TGTGCCAGTAGTACGGACTGGCGTCAAGAGACCCAGTACTTC
TRBJ2-1	TRBD2	TRBV4-1	CASSQESVSTSESSYNEQFF	TGCGCCAGCAGCCAAGAGTCTGTCTCGACTAGCGAAAGCTCCTACAATGAGCAGTTCTTC
TRBJ1-4	TRBD1	TRBV6-5	CASSYSGTGNEKLFF	TGTGCCAGCAGTTACTCCGGGACAGGGAACGAAAAACTGTTTTTT
TRBJ2-1	.	TRBV10-3	CAISESGSGALYNEQFF	TGTGCCATCAGTGAGTCAGGATCAGGGGCGCTTTACAATGAGCAGTTCTTC
TRBJ2-1	.	TRBV27	CASSLGGGLYNEQFF	TGTGCCAGCAGTTTGGGCGGGGGCCTATACAATGAGCAGTTCTTC
TRBJ1-2	.	TRBV3-1/TRBV3-2	CASSQPSEGYTF	TGTGCCAGCAGCCAGCCTAGTGAGGGCTACACCTTC
TRBJ2-7	.	TRBV7-2	CASSATYEQYF	TGTGCCAGCAGCGCGACCTACGAGCAGTACTTC
TRBJ2-3	TRBD2	TRBV5-4	CASSSRRQRGVTDTQYF	TGTGCCAGCAGCTCCAGACGTCAGCGGGGGGTCACAGATACGCAGTATTTT
TRBJ2-7	TRBD1	TRBV10-3	CAISWTGVNYEQYF	TGTGCCATCAGCTGGACAGGGGTGAACTACGAGCAGTACTTC
TRBJ1-2	TRBD1	TRBV29-1	CSVLTGGLDGYTF	TGCAGCGTACTGACAGGGGGCCTGGATGGCTACACCTTC
TRBJ1-6	TRBD1	TRBV30	CAWSEGANSPLHF	TGTGCCTGGAGTGAGGGGGCGAATTCACCCCTCCACTTT
TRBJ2-2	.	TRBV5-5	CASSLRETGELFF	TGTGCCAGCAGCTTGAGGGAGACCGGGGAGCTGTTTTTT
TRBJ1-6	.	TRBV25-1	CASSEEAGVNSPLHF	TGTGCCAGCAGTGAAGAGGCAGGGGTAAATTCACCCCTCCACTTT